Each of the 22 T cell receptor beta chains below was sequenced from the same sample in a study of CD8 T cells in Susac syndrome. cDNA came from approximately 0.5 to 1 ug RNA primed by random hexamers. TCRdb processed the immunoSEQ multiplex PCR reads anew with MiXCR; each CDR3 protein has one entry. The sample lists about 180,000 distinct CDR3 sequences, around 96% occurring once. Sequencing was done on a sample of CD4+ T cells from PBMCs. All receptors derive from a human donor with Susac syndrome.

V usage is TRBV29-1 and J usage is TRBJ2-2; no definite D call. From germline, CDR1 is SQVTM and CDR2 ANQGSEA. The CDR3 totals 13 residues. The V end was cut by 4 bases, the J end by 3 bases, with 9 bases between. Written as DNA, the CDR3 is TGCAGCGTTGGTCAACGGCACACCGGGGAGCTGTTTTTT. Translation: CSVGQRHTGELFF.

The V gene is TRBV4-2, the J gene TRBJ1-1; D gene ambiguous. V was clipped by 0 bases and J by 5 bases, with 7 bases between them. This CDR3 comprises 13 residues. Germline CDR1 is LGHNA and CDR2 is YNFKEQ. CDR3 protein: CASSQDGGTEAFF. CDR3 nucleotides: TGTGCCAGCAGCCAAGATGGAGGGACTGAAGCTTTCTTT.

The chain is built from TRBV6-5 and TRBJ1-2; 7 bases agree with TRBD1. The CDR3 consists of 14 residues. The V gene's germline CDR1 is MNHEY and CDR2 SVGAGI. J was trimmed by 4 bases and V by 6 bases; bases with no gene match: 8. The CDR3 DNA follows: TGTGCCAGCAGGATTCCCGGACAGGCCTATGGCTACACCTTC. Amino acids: CASRIPGQAYGYTF.

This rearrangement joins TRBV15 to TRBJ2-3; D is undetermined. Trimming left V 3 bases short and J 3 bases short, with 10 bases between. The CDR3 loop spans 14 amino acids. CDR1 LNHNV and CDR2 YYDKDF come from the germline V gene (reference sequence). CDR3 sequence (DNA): TGTGCCACCAGCAGGGGCGAGGCAACAGATACGCAGTATTTT. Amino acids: CATSRGEATDTQYF.

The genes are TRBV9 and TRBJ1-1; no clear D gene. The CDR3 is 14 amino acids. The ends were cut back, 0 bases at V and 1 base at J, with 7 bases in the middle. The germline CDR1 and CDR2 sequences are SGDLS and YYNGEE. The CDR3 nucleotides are TGTGCCAGCAGCGTAGGAGGGCCGAACACTGAAGCTTTCTTT. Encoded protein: CASSVGGPNTEAFF.

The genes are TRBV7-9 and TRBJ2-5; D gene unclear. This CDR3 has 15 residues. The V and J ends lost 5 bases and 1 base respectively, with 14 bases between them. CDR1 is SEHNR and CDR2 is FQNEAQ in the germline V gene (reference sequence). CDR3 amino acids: CASSPALPSQETQYF. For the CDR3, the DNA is TGTGCCAGCAGCCCTGCCTTACCCAGCCAAGAGACCCAGTACTTC.

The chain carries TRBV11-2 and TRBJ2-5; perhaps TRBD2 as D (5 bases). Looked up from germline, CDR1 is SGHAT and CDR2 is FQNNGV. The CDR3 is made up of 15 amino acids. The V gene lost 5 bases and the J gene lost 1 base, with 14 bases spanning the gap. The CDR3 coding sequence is TGTGCCAGCAGCCAATGGACTGCCATCCAAGAGACCCAGTACTTC. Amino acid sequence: CASSQWTAIQETQYF.

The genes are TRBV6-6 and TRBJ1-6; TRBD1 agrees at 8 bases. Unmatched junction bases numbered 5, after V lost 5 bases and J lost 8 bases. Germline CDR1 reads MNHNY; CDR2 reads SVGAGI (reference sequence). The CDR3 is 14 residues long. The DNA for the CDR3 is TGTGCCAGCAGTAAGACAGGGGAGGATTCACCCCTCCACTTT. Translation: CASSKTGEDSPLHF.

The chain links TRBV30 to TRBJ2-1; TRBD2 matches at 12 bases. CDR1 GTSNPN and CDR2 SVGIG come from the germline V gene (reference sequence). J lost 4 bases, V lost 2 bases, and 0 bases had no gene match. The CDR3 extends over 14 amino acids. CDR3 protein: CAWSLAGGYNEQFF. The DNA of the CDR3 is TGTGCCTGGAGTCTAGCGGGAGGGTACAATGAGCAGTTCTTC.

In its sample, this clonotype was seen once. CDR3: CASSSTTPGQFF. In DNA form, the CDR3 reads TGTGCCAGCAGCTCTACGACCCCTGGGCAGTTCTTC. The chain carries TRBV11-2 and TRBJ2-1; D ambiguous. Trimming left V 4 bases short and J 12 bases short, with 13 bases between. Per the germline V gene, CDR1 is SGHAT and CDR2 is FQNNGV. The CDR3 is 12 amino acids.

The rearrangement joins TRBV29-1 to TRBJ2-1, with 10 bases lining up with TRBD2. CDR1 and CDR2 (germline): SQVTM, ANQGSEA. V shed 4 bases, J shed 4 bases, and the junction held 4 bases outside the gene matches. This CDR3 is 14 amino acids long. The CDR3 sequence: CSVAAGGSYNEQFF. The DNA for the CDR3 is TGCAGCGTTGCAGCGGGAGGGTCTTACAATGAGCAGTTCTTC.

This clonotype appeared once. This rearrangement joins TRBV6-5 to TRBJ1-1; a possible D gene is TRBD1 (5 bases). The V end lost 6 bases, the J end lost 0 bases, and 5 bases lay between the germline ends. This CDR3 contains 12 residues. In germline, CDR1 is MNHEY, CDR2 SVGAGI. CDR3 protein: CASRTVNTEAFF. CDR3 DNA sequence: TGTGCCAGCAGGACAGTGAACACTGAAGCTTTCTTT.

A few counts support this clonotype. CDR3 sequence: CSARVGQETQYF. The CDR3 nucleotides are TGCAGTGCTAGAGTAGGGCAAGAGACCCAGTACTTC. The V and J genes are TRBV20-1 and TRBJ2-5; the D is unclear. The CDR3 runs to 12 residues. Trimming left V 1 base short and J 2 bases short, with 5 bases between. Germline CDR1 is DFQATT and CDR2 is SNEGSKA (reference sequence).

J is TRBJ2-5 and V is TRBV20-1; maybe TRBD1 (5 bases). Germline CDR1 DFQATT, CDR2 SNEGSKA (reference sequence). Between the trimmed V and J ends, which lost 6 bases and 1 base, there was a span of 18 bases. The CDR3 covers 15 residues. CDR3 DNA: TGCAGTGCCCCGCAGGGCTGGGGATCCCAAGAGACCCAGTACTTC. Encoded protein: CSAPQGWGSQETQYF.

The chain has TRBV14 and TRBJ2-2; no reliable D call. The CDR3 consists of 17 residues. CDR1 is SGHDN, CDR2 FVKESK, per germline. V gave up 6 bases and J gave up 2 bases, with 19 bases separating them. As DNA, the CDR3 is TGTGCCAGCAGTCCACAAGGGCTTCTCCTCAACACCGGGGAGCTGTTTTTT. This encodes CASSPQGLLLNTGELFF.

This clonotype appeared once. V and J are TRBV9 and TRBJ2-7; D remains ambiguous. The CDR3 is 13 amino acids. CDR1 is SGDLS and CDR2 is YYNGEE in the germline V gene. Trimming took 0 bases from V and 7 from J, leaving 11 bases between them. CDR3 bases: TGTGCCAGCAGCGTAGAGACTTTGGGGGAGCAGTACTTC. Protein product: CASSVETLGEQYF.

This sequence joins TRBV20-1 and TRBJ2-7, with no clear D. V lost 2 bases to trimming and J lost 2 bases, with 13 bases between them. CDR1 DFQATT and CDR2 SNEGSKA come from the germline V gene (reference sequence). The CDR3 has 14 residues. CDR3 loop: CSARRDPSPYEQYF. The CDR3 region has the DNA TGCAGTGCTAGAAGGGATCCTTCCCCCTACGAGCAGTACTTC.

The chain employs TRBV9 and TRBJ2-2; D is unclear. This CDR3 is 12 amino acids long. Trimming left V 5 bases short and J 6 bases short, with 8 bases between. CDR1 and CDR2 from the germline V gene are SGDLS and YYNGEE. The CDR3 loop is CASRADAGELFF. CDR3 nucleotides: TGTGCCAGCAGAGCAGACGCCGGGGAGCTGTTTTTT.

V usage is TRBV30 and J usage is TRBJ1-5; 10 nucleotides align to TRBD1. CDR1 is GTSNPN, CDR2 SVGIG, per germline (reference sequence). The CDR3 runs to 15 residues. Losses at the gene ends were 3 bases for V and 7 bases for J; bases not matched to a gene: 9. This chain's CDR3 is CAWREADRGDQPQHF. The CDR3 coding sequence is TGTGCCTGGAGGGAAGCGGACAGGGGGGACCAGCCCCAGCATTTT.

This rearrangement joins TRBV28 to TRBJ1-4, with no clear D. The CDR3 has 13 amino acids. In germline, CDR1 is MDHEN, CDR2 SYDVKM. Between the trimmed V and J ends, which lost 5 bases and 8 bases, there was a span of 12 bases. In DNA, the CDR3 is TGTGCCAGCAGTCCGAGGGTTGGGGAAAAACTGTTTTTT. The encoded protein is CASSPRVGEKLFF.

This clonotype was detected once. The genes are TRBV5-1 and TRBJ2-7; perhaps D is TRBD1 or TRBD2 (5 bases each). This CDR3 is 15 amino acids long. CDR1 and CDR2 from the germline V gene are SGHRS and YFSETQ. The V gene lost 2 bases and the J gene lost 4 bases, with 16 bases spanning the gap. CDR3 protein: CASSFLPGPQYEQYV. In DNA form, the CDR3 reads TGCGCCAGCAGCTTTCTCCCGGGACCACAATACGAGCAGTACGTC.

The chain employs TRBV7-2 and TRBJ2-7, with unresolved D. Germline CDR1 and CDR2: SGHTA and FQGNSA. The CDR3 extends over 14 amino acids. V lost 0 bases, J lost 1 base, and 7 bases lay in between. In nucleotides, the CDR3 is TGTGCCAGCAGCTTAGCCGACCGATCCTACGAGCAGTACTTC. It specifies CASSLADRSYEQYF.